Described below is a single T cell receptor (beta chain) sequence and its context. Its antigen remains unknown. Deletions cut 4 bases from V and 1 base from J, with 11 bases between. Germline values: CDR1 SEHNR, CDR2 FQNEAQ (reference sequence). The CDR3 is 14 residues long. For the second PCR, which ran for about 7 to 12 cycles, a sample-barcoded 5' primer and a J-beta primer mix were used. TCRdb used MiXCR to reprocess the 5' RACE reads, holding one entry per CDR3 protein. The data contain around 1,500,000 distinct CDR3 sequences, around 42% of them singletons. This specimen comes from a study of blood T cells in healthy people across ages. Whole-study findings and limits: With unsorted PBMCs, a conclusive comparison of naive versus antigen-experienced cells was not possible.

V gene TRBV7-9 combines with J gene TRBJ2-7, with no clear D. This clonotype originated in a woman under 30 in good health. Sequencing input: blood. CDR3 nucleotide sequence: TGTGCCAGCAGCTCCTTTACAAATTCCTACGAGCAGTACTTC. Translating it yields CASSSFTNSYEQYF.